This T cell receptor (beta chain) came from a study of blood T cell repertoires in COVID-19. Study at large: Acute and convalescent COVID-19 specimens originated in the United States, Italy and Spain. The analysed material was cDNA or gDNA that came from T cells, B-cell-depleted T cells, or PBMCs.

The CDR3 is made up of 17 amino acids. Trimming took off 1 base at V and 0 bases at J, with 12 bases between the two ends. CDR1 and CDR2 (germline): LGHNA, YSLEER. Original methodology: Reference gene primer amplification gave nucleated cell count estimates. Sequencing was performed with immunoSEQ multiplex PCR; in TCRdb, only in-frame clones are kept and a portion is missing. V and J calls and clone size follow that table, whereas D and trimming were derived from the DNA. The sample lists about 200,000 clones; 86% were seen once. Sequenced: peripheral blood. The receptor comes from a woman between 45 and 65 years old with acute or convalescent COVID-19. V and J are TRBV4-3 and TRBJ2-2; D gene ambiguous. This CDR3 is CASSQAGRFANTGELFF. The CDR3 DNA reads TGCGCCAGCAGCCAAGCAGGCAGGTTCGCGAACACCGGGGAGCTGTTTTTT.